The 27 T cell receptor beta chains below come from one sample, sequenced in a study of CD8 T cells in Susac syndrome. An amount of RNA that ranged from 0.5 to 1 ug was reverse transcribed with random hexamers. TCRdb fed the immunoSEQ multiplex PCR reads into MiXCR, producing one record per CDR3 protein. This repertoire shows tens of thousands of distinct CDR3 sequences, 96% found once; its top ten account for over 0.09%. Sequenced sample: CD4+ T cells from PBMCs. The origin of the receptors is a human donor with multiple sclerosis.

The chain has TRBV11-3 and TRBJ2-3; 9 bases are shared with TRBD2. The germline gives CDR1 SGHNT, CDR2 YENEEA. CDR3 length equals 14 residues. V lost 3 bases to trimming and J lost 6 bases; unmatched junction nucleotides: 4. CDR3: CASSFAGGPDTQYF. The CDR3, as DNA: TGTGCCAGCAGCTTTGCGGGGGGGCCTGATACGCAGTATTTT.

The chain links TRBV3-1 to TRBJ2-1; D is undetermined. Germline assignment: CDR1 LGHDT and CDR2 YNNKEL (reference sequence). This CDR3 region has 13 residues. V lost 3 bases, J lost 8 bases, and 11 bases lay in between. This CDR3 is CASSQMGSHEQFF. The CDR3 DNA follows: TGTGCCAGCAGCCAGATGGGTTCGCATGAGCAGTTCTTC.

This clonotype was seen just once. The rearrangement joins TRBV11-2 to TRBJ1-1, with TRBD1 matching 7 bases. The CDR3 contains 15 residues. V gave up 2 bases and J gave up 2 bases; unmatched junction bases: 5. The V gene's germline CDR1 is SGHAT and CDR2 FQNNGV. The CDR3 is CASSLLTGSNTEAFF. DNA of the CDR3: TGTGCCAGCAGCTTATTGACAGGGAGTAACACTGAAGCTTTCTTT.

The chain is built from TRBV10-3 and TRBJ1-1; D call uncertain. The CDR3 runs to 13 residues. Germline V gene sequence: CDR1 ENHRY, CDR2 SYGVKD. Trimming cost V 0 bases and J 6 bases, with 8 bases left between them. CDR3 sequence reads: CAISESTDSEAFF. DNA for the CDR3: TGTGCCATCAGTGAGTCAACGGATTCTGAAGCTTTCTTT.

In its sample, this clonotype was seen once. The CDR3 DNA reads TGTGCCAGCAGCTTGCCGGGGTCATGGGGCACCGGGGAGCTGTTTTTT. This translates into CASSLPGSWGTGELFF. V is TRBV9 and J is TRBJ2-2; TRBD2 is a possible D gene (5 bases). Trimming pared 4 bases from V and 4 bases from J, leaving 17 bases between. Germline CDR1 SGDLS, CDR2 YYNGEE. The CDR3 covers 16 residues.

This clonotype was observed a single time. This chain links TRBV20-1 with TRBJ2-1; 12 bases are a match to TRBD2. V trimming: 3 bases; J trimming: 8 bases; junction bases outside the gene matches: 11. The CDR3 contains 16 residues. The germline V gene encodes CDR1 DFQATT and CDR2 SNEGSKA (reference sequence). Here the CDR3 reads CSASVLAGGPDDEQFF. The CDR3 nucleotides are TGCAGTGCTAGTGTGCTAGCGGGGGGGCCTGATGATGAGCAGTTCTTC.

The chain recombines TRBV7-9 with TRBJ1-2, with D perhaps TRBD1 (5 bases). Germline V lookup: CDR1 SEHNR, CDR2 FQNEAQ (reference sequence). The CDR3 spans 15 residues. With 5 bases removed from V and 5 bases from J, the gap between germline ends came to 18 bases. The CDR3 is CASSPAGARDYGYTF. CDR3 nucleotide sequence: TGTGCCAGCAGCCCAGCCGGGGCGCGGGATTATGGCTACACCTTC.

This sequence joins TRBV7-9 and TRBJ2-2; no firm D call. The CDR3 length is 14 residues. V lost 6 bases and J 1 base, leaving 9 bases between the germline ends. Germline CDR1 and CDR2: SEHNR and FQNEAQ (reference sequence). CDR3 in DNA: TGTGCCAGCAGGGATAGACAGAACACCGGGGAGCTGTTTTTT. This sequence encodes CASRDRQNTGELFF. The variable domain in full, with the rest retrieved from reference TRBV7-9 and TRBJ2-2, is DTGVSQNPRHKITKRGQNVTFRCDPISEHNRLYWYRQTLGQGPEFLTYFQNEAQLEKSRLLSDRFSAERPKGSFSTLEIQRTEQGDSAMYLCASRDRQNTGELFFGEGSRLTVL.

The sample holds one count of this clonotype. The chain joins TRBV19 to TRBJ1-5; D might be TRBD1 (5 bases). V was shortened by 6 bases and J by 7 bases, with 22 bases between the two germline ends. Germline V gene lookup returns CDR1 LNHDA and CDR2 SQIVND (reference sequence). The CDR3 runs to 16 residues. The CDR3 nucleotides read TGTGCCAGTAGCCCTATAGGTAAAGGGGCCGAACAGCCCCAGCATTTT. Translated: CASSPIGKGAEQPQHF.

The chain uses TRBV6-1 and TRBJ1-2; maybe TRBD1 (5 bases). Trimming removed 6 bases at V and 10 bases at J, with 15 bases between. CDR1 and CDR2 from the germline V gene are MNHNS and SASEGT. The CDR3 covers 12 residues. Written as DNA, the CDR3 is TGTGCCAGCAGCAGATACGACAGAATCTACACCTTC. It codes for CASSRYDRIYTF.

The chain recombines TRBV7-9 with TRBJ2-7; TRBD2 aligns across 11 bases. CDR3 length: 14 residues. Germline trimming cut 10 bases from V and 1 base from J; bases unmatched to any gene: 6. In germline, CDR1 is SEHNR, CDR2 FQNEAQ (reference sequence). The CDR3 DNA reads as TGTGCCACCGCCCTAGCGGGGGGATCCTACGAGCAGTACTTC. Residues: CATALAGGSYEQYF. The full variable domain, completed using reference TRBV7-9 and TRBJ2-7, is DTGVSQNPRHKITKRGQNVTFRCDPISEHNRLYWYRQTLGQGPEFLTYFQNEAQLEKSRLLSDRFSAERPKGSFSTLEIQRTEQGDSAMYLCATALAGGSYEQYFGPGTRLTVT.

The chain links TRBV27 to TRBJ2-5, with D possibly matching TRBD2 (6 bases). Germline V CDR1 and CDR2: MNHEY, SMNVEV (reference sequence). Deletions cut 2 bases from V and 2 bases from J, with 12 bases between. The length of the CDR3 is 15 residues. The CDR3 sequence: CASSLGLGGQETQYF. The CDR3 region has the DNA TGTGCCAGCAGTTTAGGTTTAGGAGGGCAAGAGACCCAGTACTTC.

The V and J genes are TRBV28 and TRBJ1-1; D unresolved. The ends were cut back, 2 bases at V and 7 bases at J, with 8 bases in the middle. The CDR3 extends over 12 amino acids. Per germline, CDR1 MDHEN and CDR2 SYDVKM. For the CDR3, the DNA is TGTGCCAGCAGTTTAGTTTACGGTGAAGCTTTCTTT. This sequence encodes CASSLVYGEAFF.

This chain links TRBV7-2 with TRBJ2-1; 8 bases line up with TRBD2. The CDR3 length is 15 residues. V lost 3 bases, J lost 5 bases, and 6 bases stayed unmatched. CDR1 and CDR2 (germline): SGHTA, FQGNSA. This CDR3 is CASSLAGGSHNEQFF. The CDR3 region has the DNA TGTGCCAGCAGCTTGGCGGGGGGATCGCACAATGAGCAGTTCTTC.

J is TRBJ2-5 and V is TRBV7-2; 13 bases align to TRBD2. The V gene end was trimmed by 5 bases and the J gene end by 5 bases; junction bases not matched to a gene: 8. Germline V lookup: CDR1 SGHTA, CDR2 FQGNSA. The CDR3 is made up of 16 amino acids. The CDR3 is CASSRTSGGSMETQYF. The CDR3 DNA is TGTGCCAGCAGCCGGACTAGCGGGGGATCGATGGAGACCCAGTACTTC.

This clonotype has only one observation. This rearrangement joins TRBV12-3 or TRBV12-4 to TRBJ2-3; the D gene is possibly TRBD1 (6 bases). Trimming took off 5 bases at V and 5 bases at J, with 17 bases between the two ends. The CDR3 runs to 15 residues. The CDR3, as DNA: TGTGCCAGCAGTCTCCCAGGGGTCCGTATAGATACGCAGTATTTT. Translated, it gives CASSLPGVRIDTQYF.

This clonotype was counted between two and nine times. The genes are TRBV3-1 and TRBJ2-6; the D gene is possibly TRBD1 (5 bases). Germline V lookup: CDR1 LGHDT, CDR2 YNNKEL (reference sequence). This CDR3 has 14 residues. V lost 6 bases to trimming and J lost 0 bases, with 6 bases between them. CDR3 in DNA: TGTGCCAGCAGTAGGGGCTCTGGGGCCAACGTCCTGACTTTC. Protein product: CASSRGSGANVLTF.

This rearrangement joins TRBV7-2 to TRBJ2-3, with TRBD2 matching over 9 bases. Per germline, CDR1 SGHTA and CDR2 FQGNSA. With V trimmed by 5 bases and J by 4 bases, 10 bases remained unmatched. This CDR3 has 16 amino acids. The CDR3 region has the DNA TGTGCCAGCAGCCCTGGGGCGGGGGGGCCCCCAGATACGCAGTATTTT. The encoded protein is CASSPGAGGPPDTQYF.

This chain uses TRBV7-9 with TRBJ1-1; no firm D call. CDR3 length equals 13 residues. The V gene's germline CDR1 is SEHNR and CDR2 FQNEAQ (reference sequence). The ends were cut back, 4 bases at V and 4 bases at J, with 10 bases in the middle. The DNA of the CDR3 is TGTGCCAGCAGCTCCCACGAGGGCACTGAAGCTTTCTTT. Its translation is CASSSHEGTEAFF.

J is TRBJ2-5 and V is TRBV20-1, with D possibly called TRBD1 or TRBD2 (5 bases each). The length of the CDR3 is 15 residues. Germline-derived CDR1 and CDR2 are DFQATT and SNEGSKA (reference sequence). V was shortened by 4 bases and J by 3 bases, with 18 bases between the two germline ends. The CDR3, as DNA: TGCAGTGCTACCCCCTCGGGTAGGGGAGAAGAGACCCAGTACTTC. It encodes CSATPSGRGEETQYF.

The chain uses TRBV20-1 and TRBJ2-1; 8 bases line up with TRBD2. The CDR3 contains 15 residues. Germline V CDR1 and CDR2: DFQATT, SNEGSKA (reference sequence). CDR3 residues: CSILSLREAYNEQFF. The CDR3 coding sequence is TGCAGCATACTTTCTCTGCGGGAGGCCTACAATGAGCAGTTCTTC.

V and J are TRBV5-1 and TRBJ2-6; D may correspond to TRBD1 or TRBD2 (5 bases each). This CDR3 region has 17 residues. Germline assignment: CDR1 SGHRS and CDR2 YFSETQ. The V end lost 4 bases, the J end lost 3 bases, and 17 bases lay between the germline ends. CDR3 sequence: CASSVGRGEDGANVLTF. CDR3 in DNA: TGCGCCAGCAGCGTAGGTAGGGGAGAGGATGGGGCCAACGTCCTGACTTTC.

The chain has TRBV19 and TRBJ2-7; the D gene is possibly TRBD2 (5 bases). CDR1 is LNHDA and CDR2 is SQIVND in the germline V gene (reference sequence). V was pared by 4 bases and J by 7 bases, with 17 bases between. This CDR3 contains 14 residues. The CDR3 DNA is TGTGCCAGTAGTAGGGTCAGGACCGGCGGGGAGCAGTACTTC. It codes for CASSRVRTGGEQYF.

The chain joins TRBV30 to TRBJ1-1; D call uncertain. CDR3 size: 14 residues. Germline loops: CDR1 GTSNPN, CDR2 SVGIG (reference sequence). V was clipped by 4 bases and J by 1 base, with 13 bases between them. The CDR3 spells CAWTRPTRNTEAFF. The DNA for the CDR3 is TGTGCCTGGACCAGACCGACCAGGAACACTGAAGCTTTCTTT.

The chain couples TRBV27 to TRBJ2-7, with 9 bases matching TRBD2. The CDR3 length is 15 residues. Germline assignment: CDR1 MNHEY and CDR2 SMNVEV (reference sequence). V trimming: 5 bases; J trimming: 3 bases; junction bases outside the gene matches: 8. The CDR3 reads CASSAPGTSIYEQYF. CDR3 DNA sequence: TGTGCCAGCAGTGCGCCCGGGACTAGCATCTACGAGCAGTACTTC.

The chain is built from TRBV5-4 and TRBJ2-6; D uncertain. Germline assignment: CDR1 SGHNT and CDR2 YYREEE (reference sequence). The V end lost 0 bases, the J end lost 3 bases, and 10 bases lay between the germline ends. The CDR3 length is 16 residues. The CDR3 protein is CASSLALLGGANVLTF. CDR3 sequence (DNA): TGTGCCAGCAGCTTGGCCTTGCTGGGTGGGGCCAACGTCCTGACTTTC.

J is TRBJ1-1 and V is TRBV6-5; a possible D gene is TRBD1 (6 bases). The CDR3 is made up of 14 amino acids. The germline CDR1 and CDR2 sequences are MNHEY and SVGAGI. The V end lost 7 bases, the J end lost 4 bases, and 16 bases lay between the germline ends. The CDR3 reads CASKKQGRVTEAFF. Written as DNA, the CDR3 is TGTGCCAGCAAGAAACAGGGTAGAGTCACTGAAGCTTTCTTT.